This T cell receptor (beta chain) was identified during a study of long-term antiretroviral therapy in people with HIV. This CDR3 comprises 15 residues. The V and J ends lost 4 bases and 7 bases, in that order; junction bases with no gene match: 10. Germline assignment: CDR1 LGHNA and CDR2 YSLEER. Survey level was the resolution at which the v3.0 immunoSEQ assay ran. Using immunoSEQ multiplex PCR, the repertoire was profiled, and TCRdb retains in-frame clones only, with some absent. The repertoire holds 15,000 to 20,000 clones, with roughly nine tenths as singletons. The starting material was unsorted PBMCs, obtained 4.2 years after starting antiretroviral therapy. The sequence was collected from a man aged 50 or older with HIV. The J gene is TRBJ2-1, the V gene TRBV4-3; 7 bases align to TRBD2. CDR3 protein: CASSPSHGGRNEQFF. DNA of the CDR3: TGCGCCAGCAGCCCCTCCCACGGGGGGAGAAATGAGCAGTTCTTC.